The 19 T cell receptor beta chains given below trace back to one sample, sequenced in a study of Graves' ophthalmopathy and Graves' hyperthyroidism. Investigators amplified TCR beta CDR3 regions from RNA transcripts. HTBI primers served in a first-round RT-PCR, which a second-round multiplex PCR followed. TCRdb itself ran the multiplex PCR reads through MiXCR, one entry per CDR3 protein. Of about 740,000 distinct CDR3 sequences in the sample, roughly 40% were seen once. The source material was peripheral blood. These receptors came from an adult man with Graves' ophthalmopathy.

Many counts were recorded for this clonotype. This rearrangement joins TRBV10-3 to TRBJ2-7; 9 bases line up with TRBD2. The V gene's germline CDR1 is ENHRY and CDR2 SYGVKD. V gave up 7 bases and J gave up 4 bases; unmatched junction bases: 5. The CDR3 is 13 amino acids. DNA for the CDR3: TGTGCCATCACTAGCGGGGACAGTTACGAGCAGTACTTC. It is translated as CAITSGDSYEQYF.

This clonotype was seen just once. The CDR3 loop is CASSLLAGGSEQYF. Here the CDR3 DNA reads TGTGCCAGCAGCTTACTAGCGGGGGGCAGTGAGCAGTACTTC. J is TRBJ2-5 and V is TRBV7-2; TRBD2 matches 11 bases. The V gene end was trimmed by 2 bases and the J gene end by 11 bases; junction bases not matched to a gene: 7. The CDR3 runs to 14 residues. Per the germline V gene, CDR1 is SGHTA and CDR2 is FQGNSA.

The rearrangement uses TRBV12-3 or TRBV12-4 and TRBJ1-5; 9 positions match TRBD1. This CDR3 has 15 residues. With V trimmed by 5 bases and J by 6 bases, 8 bases remained unmatched. DNA of the CDR3: TGTGCCAGCAGTCTACAGGGGGCGCGGGGTCAGCCCCAGCATTTT. This gives the protein CASSLQGARGQPQHF.

This clonotype was observed at least ten times. This chain joins TRBV7-2 and TRBJ2-7; 7 nucleotides line up with TRBD2. The germline CDR1 and CDR2 sequences are SGHTA and FQGNSA. The CDR3 extends over 15 amino acids. V dropped 1 base and J dropped 3; count of bases not matched to a gene: 6. CDR3 in DNA: TGTGCCAGCAGCTTAGTAACGGGGAGGGTCTACGAGCAGTACTTC. Encoded protein: CASSLVTGRVYEQYF.

This clonotype has only a few counts. This chain joins TRBV15 and TRBJ1-5; TRBD1 aligns across 9 bases. Trimming cost V 2 bases and J 9 bases; bases outside gene matches: 8. This CDR3 comprises 15 residues. The germline V gene encodes CDR1 LNHNV and CDR2 YYDKDF (reference sequence). The CDR3 is CATSRNDRGAGPQHF. For the CDR3, the DNA is TGTGCCACCAGCAGAAACGACAGGGGGGCAGGGCCCCAGCATTTT.

This clonotype was recorded many times. The chain uses TRBV9 and TRBJ1-3; D remains ambiguous. The CDR3 extends over 13 amino acids. Germline values: CDR1 SGDLS, CDR2 YYNGEE. V dropped 1 base and J dropped 7 bases, with 9 bases sitting between them. Written as DNA, the CDR3 is TGTGCCAGCAGCGTATCTTCCCGCAACACCATATATTTT. Its translation: CASSVSSRNTIYF.

The table lists this clonotype with many counts. The chain has TRBV15 and TRBJ1-1; 9 nucleotides align to TRBD1. Trimming cost V 6 bases and J 3 bases; bases outside gene matches: 5. This CDR3 is built from 14 residues. CDR1 and CDR2 from the germline V gene are LNHNV and YYDKDF (reference sequence). This CDR3 is CATRDRGKYTEAFF. DNA of the CDR3: TGTGCCACCAGAGACAGGGGGAAGTACACTGAAGCTTTCTTT. The variable domain in full, with the rest retrieved from reference TRBV15 and TRBJ1-1, is DAMVIQNPRYQVTQFGKPVTLSCSQTLNHNVMYWYQQKSSQAPKLLFHYYDKDFNNEADTPDNFQSRRPNTSFCFLDIRSPGLGDTAMYLCATRDRGKYTEAFFGQGTRLTVV.

The chain combines TRBV6-5 with TRBJ2-5; D gene uncertain. V was shortened by 0 bases and J by 2 bases, with 10 bases between the two germline ends. The CDR3 has 15 amino acids. CDR1 and CDR2 (germline): MNHEY, SVGAGI. CDR3 in amino acids: CASSYSSRPQETQYF. In DNA form, the CDR3 reads TGTGCCAGCAGTTACTCGTCGAGACCTCAAGAGACCCAGTACTTC.

This clonotype was found many times. The CDR3 loop is CASAQGNEQYF. CDR3 in DNA: TGTGCCAGTGCACAGGGGAACGAGCAGTACTTC. The chain employs TRBV25-1 and TRBJ2-7; TRBD1 agrees at 7 bases. Trimming removed 9 bases from V and 5 bases from J; junction bases left unmatched: 4. The CDR3 sequence is 11 residues long. In germline, CDR1 is MGHDK, CDR2 SYGVNS.

The table lists this clonotype with many counts. This chain links TRBV24-1 with TRBJ1-5, with 10 bases aligning to TRBD1. J lost 5 bases, V lost 7 bases, and 4 bases had no gene match. Germline-derived CDR1 and CDR2 are KGHDR and SFDVKD. This CDR3 has 14 residues. CDR3 sequence (DNA): TGTGCCACCAGGACCGGGACAGGGGATCAGCCCCAGCATTTT. Translated: CATRTGTGDQPQHF.

This chain links TRBV14 with TRBJ1-5, with D tentatively TRBD1 (6 bases). Germline V gene sequence: CDR1 SGHDN, CDR2 FVKESK. The CDR3 extends over 16 amino acids. With 0 bases removed from V and 7 bases from J, the gap between germline ends came to 16 bases. The CDR3 protein is CASSQEGAGEGQPQHF. In DNA, the CDR3 is TGTGCCAGCAGCCAAGAGGGTGCAGGGGAGGGCCAGCCCCAGCATTTT.

The V gene is TRBV15, the J gene TRBJ1-2, with D maybe TRBD1 (5 bases). Trimming cost V 10 bases and J 8 bases, with 23 bases left between them. The CDR3 consists of 14 residues. Germline CDR1 is LNHNV and CDR2 is YYDKDF (reference sequence). The CDR3 spells CASRAQFPRLGYTF. CDR3 coding DNA: TGTGCCAGCAGGGCACAGTTCCCCCGATTGGGCTACACCTTC. Full variable domain (remainder filled in from reference TRBV15 and TRBJ1-2): DAMVIQNPRYQVTQFGKPVTLSCSQTLNHNVMYWYQQKSSQAPKLLFHYYDKDFNNEADTPDNFQSRRPNTSFCFLDIRSPGLGDTAMYLCASRAQFPRLGYTFGSGTRLTVV.

This clonotype was observed a few times. This chain uses TRBV2 with TRBJ2-5; D ambiguous. This CDR3 comprises 11 residues. The V gene lost 7 bases and the J gene lost 5 bases, with 8 bases spanning the gap. Germline V gene sequence: CDR1 SNHLY, CDR2 FYNNEI. This CDR3 reads CASTPLETQYF. In nucleotides, the CDR3 is TGTGCCAGCACCCCGTTGGAGACCCAGTACTTC.

This sequence joins TRBV29-1 and TRBJ2-5; 9 nucleotides align to TRBD2. V was pared by 5 bases and J by 5 bases, with 9 bases of the junction left unmatched. The CDR3 totals 14 residues. The germline V gene encodes CDR1 SQVTM and CDR2 ANQGSEA. Written as DNA, the CDR3 is TGCAGCGTTCAGCGGGGGGCCGCCTACGAGACCCAGTACTTC. As protein: CSVQRGAAYETQYF. Full variable domain (missing parts from reference TRBV29-1 and TRBJ2-5): SAVISQKPSRDICQRGTSLTIQCQVDSQVTMMFWYRQQPGQSLTLIATANQGSEATYESGFVIDKFPISRPNLTFSTLTVSNMSPEDSSIYLCSVQRGAAYETQYFGPGTRLLVL.

This clonotype was observed a single time. V is TRBV14 and J is TRBJ1-1; TRBD1 is a possible D gene (6 bases). CDR3 length: 14 residues. Germline CDR1 and CDR2: SGHDN and FVKESK. V lost 5 bases to trimming and J lost 3 bases, with 13 bases between them. The DNA for the CDR3 is TGTGCCAGCAGCAACAGGGAGGGGGACACTGAAGCTTTCTTT. As protein: CASSNREGDTEAFF.

This clonotype was detected only a few times. The J gene is TRBJ1-1, the V gene TRBV5-1; a possible D gene is TRBD1 (6 bases). The CDR3 spans 13 residues. The germline V gene encodes CDR1 SGHRS and CDR2 YFSETQ. The V gene lost 4 bases and the J gene lost 6 bases, with 13 bases spanning the gap. For the CDR3, the DNA is TGCGCCAGCAGCGATACAGGGAGTGCTGAAGCTTTCTTT. Translating it yields CASSDTGSAEAFF.

Ten or more counts support this clonotype. The V gene is TRBV2, the J gene TRBJ2-7, with D unclear. The V and J ends lost 6 bases and 3 bases respectively, with 12 bases between them. This CDR3 contains 13 residues. Germline CDR1 SNHLY, CDR2 FYNNEI. The CDR3 DNA sequence: TGTGCCAGCAGAGCTGAGGTGATCTACGAGCAGTACTTC. Translation: CASRAEVIYEQYF.

Details on this clonotype: The junction shows a germline mismatch at one end, possibly a read error. The chain couples TRBV7-3 to TRBJ2-2; TRBD1 matches 7 bases. Germline V gene data show CDR1 as SGHTA and CDR2 as FQGTGA. The CDR3 consists of 17 residues. CDR3 DNA sequence: TGTGTCAGCAGCCTACACCCGGGACAGACCACCACCGGGGAGCTGTTTTTT. Translation gives CVSSLHPGQTTTGELFF.

A few counts support this clonotype. The V call is TRBV15, the J call TRBJ2-1; 9 nucleotides match TRBD1. Germline V gives CDR1 LNHNV, CDR2 YYDKDF (reference sequence). Losses at the gene ends were 0 bases for V and 6 bases for J; bases not matched to a gene: 6. This CDR3 contains 16 residues. The CDR3 DNA is TGTGCCACCAGCAGAGAGGGGACAGGGATTGGCAATGAGCAGTTCTTC. It codes for CATSREGTGIGNEQFF.